The 7 T cell receptor beta chains below all came from one sample that was sequenced in a study of OX40 agonist ivuxolimab in advanced cancers. The table came from immunoSEQ multiplex PCR; TCRdb's copy has only in-frame clones and leaves some out. The data contain about 68,000 clones, roughly nine tenths of them singletons. This sample comprised CD4+ or CD8+ T cells sorted from blood, obtained in a trial of the OX40 agonist ivuxolimab. The receptor source for this set is an adult with an advanced solid tumor such as melanoma, head and neck, liver or kidney cancer.

The V call is TRBV5-1, the J call TRBJ1-1; 8 bases fit TRBD1. The length of the CDR3 is 14 residues. The germline V gene encodes CDR1 SGHRS and CDR2 YFSETQ. V lost 4 bases to trimming and J lost 1 base; unmatched junction nucleotides: 3. CDR3: CASSRDRGNTEAFF. The CDR3 nucleotides are TGCGCCAGCAGCCGCGACAGGGGGAACACTGAAGCTTTCTTT.

This sequence joins TRBV7-3 and TRBJ1-6; TRBD1 agrees at 10 bases. CDR1 is SGHTA, CDR2 FQGTGA, per germline. CDR3 size: 16 residues. V gave up 1 base and J gave up 5 bases; unmatched junction bases: 2. The CDR3 DNA is TGTGCCAGCAGCTTAAGGGGACAGGGGAATAATTCACCCCTCCACTTT. Its translation is CASSLRGQGNNSPLHF.

The V gene is TRBV9, the J gene TRBJ1-3; no definite D call. V dropped 1 base and J dropped 0 bases, with 11 bases sitting between them. This CDR3 has 16 amino acids. The germline V gene has CDR1 SGDLS and CDR2 YYNGEE. CDR3 amino acids: CASSVLGQSSGNTIYF. CDR3 DNA sequence: TGTGCCAGCAGCGTACTTGGTCAGTCCTCTGGAAACACCATATATTTT.

V gene TRBV6-1 combines with J gene TRBJ2-7, with TRBD1 matching 12 bases. The V gene's germline CDR1 is MNHNS and CDR2 SASEGT. The CDR3 length is 15 residues. V shed 7 bases and J 2 bases; nucleotides not matched to a gene: 6. The CDR3 DNA is TGTGCCAGCACTCCGGGACAGGGGGCTCCCTACGAGCAGTACTTC. This encodes CASTPGQGAPYEQYF.

The J gene is TRBJ1-2, the V gene TRBV5-6; D is uncertain. Germline CDR1 reads SGHDT; CDR2 reads YYEEEE. The CDR3 has 15 amino acids. Trimming left V 2 bases short and J 0 bases short, with 11 bases between. CDR3 sequence (DNA): TGTGCCAGCAGCTTTGGGCCGACCACTAACTATGGCTACACCTTC. Translation: CASSFGPTTNYGYTF.

This clone was seen once. The chain combines TRBV7-2 with TRBJ1-4, with D possibly being TRBD1 (6 bases). CDR3 length: 14 amino acids. Trimming removed 5 bases from V and 7 bases from J, with 14 bases in between. Germline V gene sequence: CDR1 SGHTA, CDR2 FQGNSA. The CDR3 DNA reads as TGTGCCAGCAGCCTAGGGGGTATAGGTGAAAAACTGTTTTTT. It encodes CASSLGGIGEKLFF.

The genes are TRBV28 and TRBJ2-1; 7 positions match TRBD2. Germline V gene lookup returns CDR1 MDHEN and CDR2 SYDVKM. The CDR3 is 13 residues long. Losses at the gene ends were 8 bases for V and 4 bases for J; bases not matched to a gene: 5. For the CDR3, the DNA is TGTGCCAGCTGGGCTAGCGGTTACAATGAGCAGTTCTTC. Residues: CASWASGYNEQFF.